This T cell receptor beta chain was identified in a study of identical twins (TCRdb year 2016). The study in broad terms: TCR alpha and beta repertoires from monozygotic twins, unrelated adults of various ages and cord blood were deep-sequenced to test whether fetal clonotypes persist. Replicate twin experiments were performed at different times using different library preparation protocols to rule out contamination. Broader findings and caveats from the paper: Compared with coincidental sharing between unrelated individuals, out-of-frame TCR alpha sequences shared between twins showed an excess of sequences with low generation probability. Fewer insertions were carried by abundant cord blood beta clonotypes; a weaker similar trend was observed in young adult naive repertoires, while no such trend was observed in memory repertoires. Zero-insertion analyses could be partly confounded by invariant T cells such as MAIT and iNKT, although diverse VJ usage argued against such confounding for most clonotypes. Because the same donors could not be followed over many years, the conclusions relied on cross-sectional statistical analysis. A weaker excess of twin sharing was found in beta out-of-frame sequences because the signal-to-noise ratio was lowered by fewer shared sequences. Out-of-frame TCR alpha sharing in monozygotic twins was systematically underestimated by recombination models, whereas sharing between unrelated individuals was in agreement with the recombination models.

This clonotype has a handful of counts. What this receptor recognizes is not known. The record has no base qualities; no much larger clone is one base away. The library was obtained by 5' RACE. TCRdb names Illumina HiSeq 2000 as the instrument used. Template switching added a universal primer binding site, and the final cDNA carried a unique molecular identifier that allowed TCR cDNA molecules to be counted accurately. Specific primers in the conserved constant-segment region were used to synthesize first-strand cDNA for the TCR alpha and beta chains. To control for contamination, every cDNA library was double barcoded, receiving both a SMART-Mk sample barcode and Illumina barcodes. TruSeq adapter sequences along with Illumina sample barcodes were introduced in two successive PCR steps. Sequencing of the TCR alpha and beta cDNA libraries was done on the Illumina HiSeq platform using custom primers. The source study handled its data this way. Raw reads were processed with MiGEC to extract unique molecular identifiers, and MiXCR was used to determine CDR3 positions. For each individual, recombination models were inferred using an EM algorithm with the repgenHMM and IGoR tools. Shared clonotype analysis was performed with the tcR package in R, normalizing sharing by the product of cloneset sizes. To study raw recombination without the effects of thymic and clonal selection, out-of-frame nonproductive sequences were analyzed. TCRdb reprocessed the public reads (quality trimming at Q25 with fastp, clone calling with MiXCR) and kept in-frame beta chains. A single entry per CDR3 protein holds the most common genes and DNA from its merged rows. The V and J calls come from TCRdb's annotation, not from the publication. Recorded for this sample are 450,000 or so distinct CDR3 sequences; 24% of them occurred a single time. The biggest ten clones account for around 3% of the sample.

All donors were healthy Caucasians. The twin cohort consisted of three pairs of female monozygotic twins, all aged roughly 18 to 29 years. CD4+ and CD8+ T cell populations were isolated with positive isolation kits from Invitrogen. The CDR3 starts with the cysteine, ends with the phenylalanine, and has 13 residues. Of the read, only the CDR3 DNA is kept; its 39 bases are in frame from base 1. The V and J ends are trimmed by 7 bases and 4 bases, leaving 11 bases between them. CDR1 and CDR2 are drawn from the germline V gene (reference sequence): LNHNV, YYDKDF. These data were also filed under a second study, of T cells expressing NK-cell markers. The second study reports: Three sorted T-cell subsets (CD3+CD56+NKG2C+, CD3+CD56+NKG2C- and CD3+CD56-NKG2C+) from seven to nine donors had their TCR beta-chain repertoires profiled. Seven of the eight sequenced donors were HCMV-seropositive and one was HCMV-seronegative. In several experiments an anti-gammadeltaTCR antibody was added to restrict sorting to alphabetaTCR-expressing T cells. In roughly 6 donors, the dominant CD3+CD56+NKG2C+ clonotypes ranked among the top 10 CD8+ clonotypes, making up roughly 1.0-8% of CD8+ T cells. Those dominant clonotypes were again the most abundant among CD3+CD56-NKG2C+ cells in a few donors, at about 25-60.1%. It remained unclear whether the expanded NKG2C-expressing T cell clones were specific for HCMV antigens. All eight donors whose samples were sequenced were randomly selected healthy volunteers, three of them men and five women. To determine HCMV serostatus, a commercial ELISA kit was used to detect HCMV-specific IgG in serum. MIGEC was used to demultiplex reads and group reads by UMI, and MiTCR was used to assemble and quantify clonotypes. To exclude erroneous sequences, any TCR cDNA sequence not supported by at least two reads was discarded. The tcR package was used for downstream repertoire analysis, and clonotypes were matched between fractions using CDR3 nucleotide sequence together with V segment. Antigen specificity was annotated against VDJdb with VDJmatch, allowing one amino acid substitution in CDR3.

The material sequenced was CD4+ T cells sorted from blood. The clonotype comes from a woman aged 18 to 35 in good health. The chain employs TRBV15 and TRBJ1-5; TRBD1 might be the D gene, on 6 matching bases. The DNA sequence is TGTGCCACCACTCGGGACACAAATCAGCCCCAGCATTTT. This sequence encodes CATTRDTNQPQHF.